Below are 3 T cell receptor beta chains sequenced from a single sample in a study of T-cell reconstitution after alpha-beta-depleted transplantation in children. Unique molecular identifiers were used to barcode this TCRbeta library. TCRdb reprocessed the PCR reads with MiXCR, giving one entry per CDR3 protein. The sample consists of some 390,000 distinct CDR3 sequences, about a fifth of them appearing once. The specimen comprised PBMCs from the stem cell graft donor, sampled from the stem cell graft. These receptors all come from a human donor who donated a stem cell graft to a child with acute myeloid leukemia.

This chain connects TRBV20-1 to TRBJ2-7, with 7 bases fitting TRBD1. This CDR3 is 12 amino acids long. Germline-derived CDR1 and CDR2 are DFQATT and SNEGSKA (reference sequence). With 6 bases clipped from V and 1 base from J, the junction kept 3 bases outside the gene matches. CDR3 sequence (DNA): TGCAGTGCCGGGACAGTATCCTACGAGCAGTACTTC. Translation gives CSAGTVSYEQYF.

This clonotype occurred a few times. This rearrangement joins TRBV20-1 to TRBJ2-1, with a weak D call TRBD2 (5 bases). Germline lookup yields CDR1 DFQATT and CDR2 SNEGSKA (reference sequence). This CDR3 comprises 13 residues. Trimming took off 6 bases at V and 5 bases at J, with 14 bases between the two ends. CDR3 residues: CSAEPDYDNEQFF. CDR3 in DNA: TGCAGTGCCGAACCCGACTACGACAATGAGCAGTTCTTC.

The chain couples TRBV12-3 or TRBV12-4 to TRBJ1-1; D uncertain. Trimming removed 3 bases at V and 1 base at J, with 9 bases between. There are 14 residues in the CDR3. The chain's CDR3 is CASSFMTGNTEAFF. The CDR3 DNA follows: TGTGCCAGCAGTTTTATGACCGGGAACACTGAAGCTTTCTTT.